Listed below are T cell receptor beta chains from one sample, sequenced in a study of blood T cell repertoires in COVID-19. The table came from immunoSEQ multiplex PCR; TCRdb's copy has only in-frame clones and leaves some out. Of just over 650,000 clones detected, about 90% appear once; the ten largest clones hold under 0.3%. The sample comprised peripheral blood. The origin of the receptors is a woman between 18 and 30 years old with acute or convalescent COVID-19. Each CDR3 is given with its conserved first and last residue. The D gene is left open where the match is weak. Some rows have no size entry. The others give once, few or many, or a class for an expanded clone.

>.|TRBJ2-7|.|TRBV7-9
CASSWMHGGVDYEQYF
TGTGCCAGCAGCTGGATGCACGGCGGGGTTGACTACGAGCAGTACTTC
>once|TRBJ1-2|TRBD1|TRBV4-1
CASTGGEGYTF
TGCGCCAGCACAGGGGGTGAAGGCTACACCTTC
>.|TRBJ1-6|.|TRBV20-1
CSARDKTGLHF
TGCAGTGCTAGAGATAAGACGGGCCTCCACTTT
>few|TRBJ1-2|.|TRBV19
CASSTRTEGPYGYTF
TGTGCCAGTAGTACTCGGACTGAGGGCCCCTATGGCTACACCTTC
>.|TRBJ1-1|.|TRBV18
CASSPGQIMNTEAFF
TGTGCCAGCTCACCAGGACAAATCATGAACACTGAAGCTTTCTTT
>once|TRBJ2-7|.|TRBV6-4
CAGPGPEEGEAYEQYF
TGTGCCGGCCCCGGCCCCGAGGAGGGAGAGGCCTACGAGCAGTACTTC
>.|TRBJ2-3|.|TRBV11-2
CASSSSGRHTDTQYF
TGTGCCAGCAGTTCAAGCGGAAGACACACAGATACGCAGTATTTT
>few|TRBJ1-1|.|TRBV21-1
CASSPLEGKSPLNTEAFF
TGTGCCAGCAGCCCTTTAGAGGGTAAGAGTCCTCTGAACACTGAAGCTTTCTTT
>.|TRBJ1-2|.|TRBV4-3
CASSQEGGWYGYTF
TGCGCCAGCAGCCAAGAGGGAGGGTGGTATGGCTACACCTTC
>once|TRBJ1-4|.|TRBV30
CAWNGQQGRELFF
TGTGCCTGGAATGGTCAGCAGGGGCGTGAACTGTTTTTT